Sequencing of this T cell receptor (beta chain) was carried out in a study of T cells in Graves' hyperthyroidism and ophthalmopathy (dated 2019 in TCRdb). For the wider study: Peripheral blood was sampled at the time of initial diagnosis, prior to any treatment. A discovery cohort of around 100 patients, approximately 45 with Graves' ophthalmopathy and roughly 59 with stable Graves' hyperthyroidism, was used to find distinguishing TCR V-J signatures. Prospective prediction of ophthalmopathy was tested in an independent validation cohort consisting of 18 hyperthyroidism patients and some 16 patients who later progressed to ophthalmopathy. The roughly 100 discovery patients were randomly divided into training and test sets at a 7:3 ratio. The study also compared thyroid tissue and blood T-cell repertoires from more than 5 Graves' hyperthyroidism patients. After blood sampling, hyperthyroidism patients were treated with methimazole at a starting dose of 30 mg daily, and ophthalmopathy patients were treated with high-dose intravenous methylprednisolone. The paper describes TCR Vbeta CDR3 sequencing of around 140 peripheral blood samples, made up of 43 ophthalmopathy patients, roughly 75 hyperthyroidism patients and about 17 progressor patients. The paper's findings and limits, for the study overall: In validation, the model predicted progression to ophthalmopathy with over 65% sensitivity and approximately 74% specificity, a median of 6.5 months before onset. Sample size was not statistically predetermined, and blinding of investigators to group allocation was not performed. A model built on a 13 V-J signature distinguished ophthalmopathy from stable hyperthyroidism, reaching 87.88% sensitivity and 81.08% specificity in cross-validation and 80%/75% in testing. Most expanded thyroid clonotypes (frequency above 0.001) were also found in blood, which suggests that blood repertoires may mirror thyroid immune responses.

In the ophthalmopathy patients, disease was moderately to severely active, with a Clinical Activity Score of 3 or more, a NOSPECS grade of 4 or more, and a duration of less than 3 months. Any patient with an uncontrolled infection, another autoimmune disease, pregnancy or lactation was excluded. Diagnoses were based on clinical symptoms, serum thyroxine and TRAb, thyroid ultrasound and orbital computed tomography. PBMCs were isolated from about 10 ml of fresh peripheral blood by Ficoll-Paque density gradient centrifugation. Total RNA was extracted with Trizol reagent, and quality was checked on an Agilent 2100 Bioanalyzer. This clonotype was seen ten or more times. Its specific antigen is unknown. Base qualities are not recorded, but no much larger clone differs from it by a single base. TCR beta CDR3 regions were amplified from RNA transcripts. For the first round of RT-PCR on the TCR CDR3, the HTBI primer set was used together with the Qiagen OneStep RT-PCR kit. The libraries were constructed in a second round of multiplex PCR and then size-selected and purified. Paired-end sequencing of the libraries was performed with 100 bp reads on an Illumina HiSeq2000. In the original analysis: Raw data were processed with SOAPnuke, discarding reads with adapters, uncalled bases, mean Phred below 15, or no exact constant-primer or identifier match. COPE v1.2.5 was used to merge the high-quality paired reads, and each unique nucleotide sequence was defined as a clonotype. MiTCR v1.1 was used to align the clonotypes against IMGT TRBV, TRBD and TRBJ reference segments. The analysis was restricted to V-J combinations with a frequency above 0.0001, which together covered 99.2% of the repertoires. The TCS score was defined as F50 (clonal expansion) divided by E x V (chaos), with BLOSUM62-based TCRdist calculated between CDR3 peptides within each V-J. Welch's t-statistics and random forest reduced some 510 V-J features to roughly 13, which were used in a naive Bayes classifier (R e1071). TCRdb took the public reads, trimmed them with fastp at Q25, ran MiXCR for clone calling and kept in-frame beta chains. Under each unique CDR3 protein, matching rows form one entry showing the most common genes and DNA. The V and J calls were determined by TCRdb, not by the authors. This sample has some 580,000 distinct CDR3 sequences in its table, and around 16% of those were observed once. 3% to 4% of the sample is taken by the ten largest.

V and J lose 7 bases and 4 bases, and a span of 8 bases separates them. The cysteine opens and the phenylalanine closes a CDR3 of 11 amino acids. Kept here is only the CDR3 DNA, which spans 33 bases and is read in frame from base 1. Per the germline V gene (reference sequence), GTSNPN is the CDR1 and SVGIG is the CDR2. The origin of this receptor is a woman in her 40s with Graves' ophthalmopathy. The specimen sequenced was blood. This chain joins TRBV30 to TRBJ1-3; no D gene can be assigned with confidence. In nucleotide form, the sequence is TGTGCCTCGATCATCGGAAACACCATATATTTT. This encodes CASIIGNTIYF.